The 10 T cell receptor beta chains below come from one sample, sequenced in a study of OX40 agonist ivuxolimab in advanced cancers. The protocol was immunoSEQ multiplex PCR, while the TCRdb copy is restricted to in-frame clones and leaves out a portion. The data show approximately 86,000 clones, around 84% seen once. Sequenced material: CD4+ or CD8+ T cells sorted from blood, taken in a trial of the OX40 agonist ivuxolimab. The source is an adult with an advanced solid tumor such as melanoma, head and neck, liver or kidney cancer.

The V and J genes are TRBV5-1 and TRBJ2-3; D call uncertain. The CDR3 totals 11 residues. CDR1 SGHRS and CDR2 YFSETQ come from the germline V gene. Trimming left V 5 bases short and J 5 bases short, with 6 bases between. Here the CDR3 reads CASRGGDTQYF. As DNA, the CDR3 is TGCGCCAGCAGGGGTGGAGATACGCAGTATTTT.

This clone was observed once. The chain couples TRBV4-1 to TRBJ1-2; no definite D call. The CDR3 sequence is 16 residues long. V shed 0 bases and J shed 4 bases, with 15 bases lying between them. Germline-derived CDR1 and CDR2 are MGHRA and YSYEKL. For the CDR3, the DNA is TGCGCCAGCAGCCAAGAGGCCTCACAGAGTCGCTATGGCTACACCTTC. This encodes CASSQEASQSRYGYTF.

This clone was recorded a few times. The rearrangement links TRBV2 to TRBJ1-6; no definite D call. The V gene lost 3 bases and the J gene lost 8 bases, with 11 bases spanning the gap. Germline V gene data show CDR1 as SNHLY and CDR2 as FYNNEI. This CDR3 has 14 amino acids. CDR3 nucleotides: TGTGCCAGCAGTGAGGGCAGCCAGGATTCACCCCTCCACTTT. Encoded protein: CASSEGSQDSPLHF.

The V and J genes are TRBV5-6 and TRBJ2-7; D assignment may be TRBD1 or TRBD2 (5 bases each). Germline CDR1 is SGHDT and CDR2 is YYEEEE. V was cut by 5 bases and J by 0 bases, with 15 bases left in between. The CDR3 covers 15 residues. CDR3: CASSLAGTGSYEQYF. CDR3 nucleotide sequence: TGTGCCAGCAGTTTAGCAGGGACCGGCTCCTACGAGCAGTACTTC.

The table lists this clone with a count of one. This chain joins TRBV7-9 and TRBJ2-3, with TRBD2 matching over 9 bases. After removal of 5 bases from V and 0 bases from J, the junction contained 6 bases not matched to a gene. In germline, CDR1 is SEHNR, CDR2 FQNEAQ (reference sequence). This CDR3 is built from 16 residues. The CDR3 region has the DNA TGTGCCAGCAGCAAAACGACTAGCGGTAGCACAGATACGCAGTATTTT. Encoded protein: CASSKTTSGSTDTQYF.

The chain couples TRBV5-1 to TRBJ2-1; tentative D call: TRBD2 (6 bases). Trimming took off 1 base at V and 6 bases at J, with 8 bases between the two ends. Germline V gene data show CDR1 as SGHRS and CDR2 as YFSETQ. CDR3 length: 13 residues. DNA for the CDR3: TGCGCCAGCAGCTTGTCCGGGGGCAATGAGCAGTTCTTC. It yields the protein CASSLSGGNEQFF.

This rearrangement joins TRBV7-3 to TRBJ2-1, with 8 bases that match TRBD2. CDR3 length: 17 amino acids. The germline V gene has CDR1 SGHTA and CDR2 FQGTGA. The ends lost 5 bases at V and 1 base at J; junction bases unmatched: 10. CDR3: CASSLLPSGSSYNEQFF. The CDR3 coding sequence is TGTGCCAGCAGCCTTTTACCGAGCGGGAGTTCCTACAATGAGCAGTTCTTC.

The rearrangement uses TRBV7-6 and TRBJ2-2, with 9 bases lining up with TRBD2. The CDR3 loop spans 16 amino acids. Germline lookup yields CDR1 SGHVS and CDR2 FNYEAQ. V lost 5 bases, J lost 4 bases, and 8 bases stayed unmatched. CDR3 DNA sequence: TGTGCCAGCAGCCAACTTAGCGGGAGTCGCACCGGGGAGCTGTTTTTT. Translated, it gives CASSQLSGSRTGELFF.

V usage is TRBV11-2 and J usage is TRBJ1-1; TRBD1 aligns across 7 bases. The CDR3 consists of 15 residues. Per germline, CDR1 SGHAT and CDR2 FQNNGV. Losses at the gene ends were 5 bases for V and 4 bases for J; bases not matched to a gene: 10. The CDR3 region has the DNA TGTGCCAGCAGCCCTAGCCGACAGGGCGTCACTGAAGCTTTCTTT. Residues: CASSPSRQGVTEAFF.

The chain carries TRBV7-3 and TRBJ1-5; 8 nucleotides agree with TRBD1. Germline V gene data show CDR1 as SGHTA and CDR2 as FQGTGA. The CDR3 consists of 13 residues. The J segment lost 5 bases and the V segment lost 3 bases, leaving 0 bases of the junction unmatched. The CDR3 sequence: CASSLTGDQPQHF. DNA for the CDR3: TGTGCCAGCAGCTTGACAGGGGATCAGCCCCAGCATTTT.